This TCR beta chain was sequenced for a study of T cells in Graves' hyperthyroidism and ophthalmopathy. Overall study results and limits: A median about 6.2 months before onset, the model predicted ophthalmopathy.

Germline V gene data show CDR1 as SGHTA and CDR2 as FQGTGA. This CDR3 is 14 amino acids long. V lost 5 bases, J lost 1 base, and 4 bases stayed unmatched. Amplified regions were TCR beta CDR3 sequences from RNA transcripts. First-round RT-PCR with HTBI primers amplified the TCR CDR3 region. TCRdb re-called the multiplex PCR reads through MiXCR, storing one row per CDR3 protein. The data show under 400,000 distinct CDR3 sequences, with about 16% seen just once and roughly a fifth held by the top ten. With regard to this clonotype: Its antigen is unknown.

The clonotype originates from an older woman with Graves' ophthalmopathy. The chain employs TRBV7-3 and TRBJ1-2, with 7 positions matching TRBD1. The material sequenced was blood. CDR3 DNA sequence: TGTGCCAGCAGCCCCACAGGGGATAACTATGGCTACACCTTC. It yields the protein CASSPTGDNYGYTF.